Below, 9 T cell receptor beta chains from the same sample are listed, as sequenced in a study of identifying expanded T cells in peripheral blood. Sequenced by immunoSEQ multiplex PCR; TCRdb stores in-frame clones only, minus some. Among about 110,000 clones listed, roughly 91% were seen once. Sample: blood. The receptors stem from a person aged 18 to 70 in good health.

This clone was counted only a few times. The genes are TRBV10-3 and TRBJ1-3; D is unclear. In germline, CDR1 is ENHRY, CDR2 SYGVKD. The CDR3 spans 14 residues. V lost 11 bases, J lost 4 bases, and 18 bases lay in between. Here the CDR3 reads CAVRLTMGGNTIYF. Written as DNA, the CDR3 is TGTGCCGTTCGGTTGACTATGGGCGGAAACACCATATATTTT.

This clone has just a few counts. As DNA, the CDR3 is TGTGCCAGCAGTCCTCCCCAGGCGGGGGCAGAGCATTTT. This gives the protein CASSPPQAGAEHF. The chain couples TRBV6-6 to TRBJ1-5; tentative D call: TRBD1 (6 bases). The V end was cut by 5 bases, the J end by 14 bases, with 19 bases between. The CDR3 has 13 amino acids. Germline CDR1 and CDR2: MNHNY and SVGAGI (reference sequence).

J is TRBJ2-1 and V is TRBV5-1; 9 bases map to TRBD1. The CDR3 contains 14 residues. With 2 bases clipped from V and 8 bases from J, the junction kept 5 bases outside the gene matches. CDR1 and CDR2 from the germline V gene are SGHRS and YFSETQ. The CDR3 region has the DNA TGCGCCAGCAGCTTACAGGGGGCGAGGGATGAGCAGTTCTTC. Its protein product is CASSLQGARDEQFF.

The chain combines TRBV7-9 with TRBJ2-3; D is ambiguous. Germline V gene data show CDR1 as SEHNR and CDR2 as FQNEAQ (reference sequence). The CDR3 length is 14 residues. V was clipped by 6 bases and J by 2 bases, with 12 bases between them. The CDR3 DNA reads as TGTGCCAGCAGTCGTTCGTCAACCACAGATACGCAGTATTTT. It yields the protein CASSRSSTTDTQYF.

The chain has TRBV6-5 and TRBJ2-7; possibly TRBD2 for D (6 bases). This CDR3 spans 13 amino acids. Germline V gene data show CDR1 as MNHEY and CDR2 as SVGAGI. Trimming pared 2 bases from V and 7 bases from J, leaving 12 bases between. CDR3 coding DNA: TGTGCCAGCAGTTACGTAGGAGGGTGGGAGCAGTACTTC. Amino acids: CASSYVGGWEQYF.

The genes are TRBV9 and TRBJ2-1, with 7 nucleotides matching TRBD2. Trimming removed 3 bases from V and 0 bases from J; junction bases left unmatched: 6. Germline loops: CDR1 SGDLS, CDR2 YYNGEE. The CDR3 covers 16 residues. CDR3 coding DNA: TGTGCCAGCAGCGGCTCAGCGGGGACCTCCTACAATGAGCAGTTCTTC. Translating it yields CASSGSAGTSYNEQFF. Based on the CDR3 plus reference TRBV9 and TRBJ2-1, the full variable domain is DSGVTQTPKHLITATGQRVTLRCSPRSGDLSVYWYQQSLDQGLQFLIQYYNGEERAKGNILERFSAQQFPDLHSELNLSSLELGDSALYFCASSGSAGTSYNEQFFGPGTRLTVL.

The CDR3 sequence: CASSVRGTSTDTQYF. CDR3 in DNA: TGTGCCAGCAGTGTCAGGGGGACTAGCACAGATACGCAGTATTTT. The genes are TRBV6-4 and TRBJ2-3; possibly TRBD1 for D (7 bases). The CDR3 runs to 15 residues. Trimming pared 4 bases from V and 0 bases from J, leaving 11 bases between. Germline loops: CDR1 MRHNA, CDR2 SNTAGT.

CDR3 in DNA: TGCGCCAGCAGTATCACTAGCGGGGACCAAGAGACCCAGTACTTC. Translating it yields CASSITSGDQETQYF. The rearrangement joins TRBV5-1 to TRBJ2-5; TRBD2 agrees at 10 bases. There are 15 residues in the CDR3. The germline CDR1 and CDR2 sequences are SGHRS and YFSETQ. The V segment lost 5 bases and the J segment 0 bases; nucleotides outside the gene matches: 4.

This clone was recorded many times. The chain couples TRBV6-1 to TRBJ2-6; no clear D gene. Germline CDR1 is MNHNS and CDR2 is SASEGT. The CDR3 spans 15 residues. V was cut by 1 base and J by 0 bases, with 4 bases left in between. The CDR3 bases are TGTGCCAGCAGTGAAGGTAGCTCTGGGGCCAACGTCCTGACTTTC. Its protein is CASSEGSSGANVLTF.